This TCR beta chain was found in a study of blood T cell repertoires in COVID-19. The method was immunoSEQ multiplex PCR; TCRdb's version includes in-frame clones alone and lacks a portion of them. Of fewer than 80,000 clones listed, under 85% are singletons. Recruited during active infection, patients (from Seattle) were subsequently followed longitudinally. With 3 bases removed from V and 2 bases from J, the gap between germline ends came to 13 bases. Germline V lookup: CDR1 SGDLS, CDR2 YYNGEE. This CDR3 is 15 amino acids long. The specimen sequenced was peripheral blood. This TCR derives from a man aged 50-60 years with COVID-19, enrolled during active disease. This rearrangement joins TRBV9 to TRBJ2-3, with a tentative D call TRBD2 (6 bases). As DNA, the CDR3 is TGTGCCAGCAGCGATAGCGGAACAAACACAGATACGCAGTATTTT. It codes for CASSDSGTNTDTQYF.